These 30 T cell receptor beta chains originate from one sample sequenced in a study of T cells in Graves' hyperthyroidism and ophthalmopathy. RNA transcripts served as the template for amplifying TCR beta CDR3 regions. Researchers ran a first-round RT-PCR on the TCR CDR3 using the HTBI primer set. TCRdb used MiXCR to reprocess the multiplex PCR reads, holding one entry per CDR3 protein. The sample has about 420,000 distinct CDR3 sequences, about a sixth seen once. Sequencing used blood. The receptors shown here come from a woman in her late teens or twenties with Graves' hyperthyroidism.

Concerning this clonotype: Since a much larger clone is just one base distant, this may be a read error. The chain links TRBV12-3 or TRBV12-4 to TRBJ1-5; 9 nucleotides line up with TRBD1. CDR3 size: 15 residues. The DNA for the CDR3 is TGTGCCAGCAGGCGCCGGGACAGGGACAATCAGCCCCGGCATTTT. Protein: CASRRRDRDNQPRHF.

The chain couples TRBV3-1 to TRBJ2-5, with 16 bases that match TRBD2. The trim removed 1 base at V and 6 bases at J, leaving 8 bases unmatched. The CDR3 contains 18 residues. Germline CDR1 is LGHDT and CDR2 is YNNKEL (reference sequence). The chain's CDR3 is CASSQGPGLAGGPQTQYF. CDR3 nucleotide sequence: TGTGCCAGCAGCCAAGGACCGGGACTAGCGGGAGGGCCGCAGACCCAGTACTTC.

In its sample, this clonotype was seen many times. The gene calls are TRBV12-3 or TRBV12-4 and TRBJ2-6; 7 bases align to TRBD2. V lost 5 bases and J lost 4; bases outside the gene matches: 17. The CDR3 extends over 19 amino acids. For the CDR3, the DNA is TGTGCCAGCAGTCCTAACTGGGGGGGGAAGGGAAACGGGGCCAACGTCCTGACTTTC. This translates into CASSPNWGGKGNGANVLTF.

This clonotype has just a few counts. The gene calls are TRBV14 and TRBJ2-4; the D is unclear. This CDR3 comprises 14 residues. Trimming left V 3 bases short and J 0 bases short, with 6 bases between. Germline loops: CDR1 SGHDN, CDR2 FVKESK. DNA of the CDR3: TGTGCCAGCAGCCAGAACCTAGCCAAAAACATTCAGTACTTC. Its protein is CASSQNLAKNIQYF.

This clonotype was counted at least ten times. The CDR3 DNA sequence: TGTGCCAGCAGCCAAGACCAGCGGCCCCAAGGAACCCAGTACTTC. This gives the protein CASSQDQRPQGTQYF. V is TRBV3-1 and J is TRBJ2-5, with D possibly being TRBD2 (5 bases). Between the trimmed V and J ends, which lost 0 bases and 8 bases, there was a span of 16 bases. The V gene's germline CDR1 is LGHDT and CDR2 YNNKEL (reference sequence). CDR3 length: 15 residues.

This chain joins TRBV25-1 and TRBJ2-1, with 8 bases aligning to TRBD1. The CDR3 covers 16 residues. With V trimmed by 4 bases and J by 2 bases, 7 bases remained unmatched. Germline CDR1 MGHDK, CDR2 SYGVNS. The DNA for the CDR3 is TGTGCCAGCAGTGCCCGACAGGGGAGCCCCTACAATGAGCAGTTCTTC. This gives the protein CASSARQGSPYNEQFF.

This chain connects TRBV7-9 to TRBJ2-4; 12 nucleotides match TRBD1. In germline, CDR1 is SEHNR, CDR2 FQNEAQ (reference sequence). This CDR3 is 19 amino acids long. V lost 4 bases, J lost 15 bases, and 25 bases stayed unmatched. CDR3 nucleotides: TGTGCCAGCAGCTCACACGGGACAGGGGGCGCCGGCACGGGTCCGCGTCGGTACTTC. This gives the protein CASSSHGTGGAGTGPRRYF.

A few counts support this clonotype. The chain has TRBV20-1 and TRBJ1-3; TRBD1 aligns across 9 bases. V trimming: 5 bases; J trimming: 0 bases; junction bases outside the gene matches: 11. Germline CDR1 and CDR2: DFQATT and SNEGSKA (reference sequence). The CDR3 is 17 residues long. The CDR3 loop reads CSAVPTGGYLSGNTIYF. CDR3 DNA sequence: TGCAGTGCTGTACCCACAGGGGGCTATCTCTCTGGAAACACCATATATTTT.

This clonotype was found many times. The chain employs TRBV18 and TRBJ2-2; D remains unclear. Looked up from germline, CDR1 is KGHSH and CDR2 is LQKENI. This CDR3 spans 14 amino acids. V was cut by 1 base and J by 1 base, with 4 bases left in between. The CDR3 DNA reads TGTGCCAGCTCACCACTCGAGAACACCGGGGAGCTGTTTTTT. This gives the protein CASSPLENTGELFF.

This clonotype has ten or more counts. This chain uses TRBV5-1 with TRBJ1-6; D unresolved. Germline CDR1 is SGHRS and CDR2 is YFSETQ. Between the trimmed V and J ends, which lost 4 bases and 7 bases, there was a span of 12 bases. CDR3 size: 14 residues. The CDR3 reads CASSHGAENSPLHF. In DNA, the CDR3 is TGCGCCAGCAGCCATGGAGCAGAGAATTCACCCCTCCACTTT.

This clonotype occurred once. CDR3 region: CASSFSRAGEAFF. CDR3 bases: TGTGCCAGCAGTTTTTCGAGGGCGGGCGAAGCTTTCTTT. The chain employs TRBV6-2 or TRBV6-3 and TRBJ1-1; D not resolved. This CDR3 has 13 residues. The germline gives CDR1 MNHEY, CDR2 SVGEGT. V dropped 4 bases and J dropped 8 bases, with 14 bases sitting between them.

This clonotype was recorded at least ten times. The chain recombines TRBV13 with TRBJ1-4; tentatively, D is TRBD1 (5 bases). The germline V gene has CDR1 PRHDT and CDR2 FYEKMQ (reference sequence). The CDR3 runs 13 residues. The V end lost 0 bases, the J end lost 8 bases, and 7 bases lay between the germline ends. CDR3 region: CASSLGWGEKLFF. DNA of the CDR3: TGTGCCAGCAGCTTAGGCTGGGGGGAAAAACTGTTTTTT.

In its sample, this clonotype was seen many times. This rearrangement joins TRBV19 to TRBJ2-1; 8 bases agree with TRBD2. Germline values: CDR1 LNHDA, CDR2 SQIVND (reference sequence). The junction had 13 bases not matched to a gene; V was cut back by 1 base and J by 8 bases. CDR3 size: 17 residues. The CDR3 sequence is CASSIGGRTSFSDEQFF. CDR3 DNA sequence: TGTGCCAGTAGTATAGGTGGGCGGACTAGCTTCTCGGATGAGCAGTTCTTC. The complete variable domain, with remaining parts taken from reference TRBV19 and TRBJ2-1, reads DGGITQSPKYLFRKEGQNVTLSCEQNLNHDAMYWYRQDPGQGLRLIYYSQIVNDFQKGDIAEGYSVSREKKESFPLTVTSAQKNPTAFYLCASSIGGRTSFSDEQFFGPGTRLTVL.

This clonotype has ten or more counts. This chain links TRBV19 with TRBJ2-1; 9 bases line up with TRBD2. V lost 4 bases to trimming and J lost 4 bases; unmatched junction nucleotides: 5. Germline CDR1 and CDR2: LNHDA and SQIVND (reference sequence). The CDR3 totals 15 residues. CDR3 coding DNA: TGTGCCAGTAGTACCGGACTAGCGAGATACAATGAGCAGTTCTTC. Residues: CASSTGLARYNEQFF.

For this clonotype: Given a much more abundant clone one base away, this may be a read error. The V call is TRBV27, the J call TRBJ1-2; 10 bases match TRBD1. CDR1 and CDR2 from the germline V gene are MNHEY and SMNVEV (reference sequence). Unmatched junction bases numbered 6, after V lost 5 bases and J lost 6 bases. CDR3 size: 14 residues. The CDR3 loop reads CASSRLTGGDGYTF. CDR3 nucleotides: TGTGCCAGCAGTCGACTGACAGGGGGCGATGGCTACACCTTC.

This clonotype was detected many times. The chain combines TRBV12-3 or TRBV12-4 with TRBJ1-5; no firm D call. V lost 8 bases, J lost 5 bases, and 13 bases lay in between. The CDR3 spans 13 residues. The CDR3 sequence: CASALGYHQPQHF. CDR3 coding DNA: TGTGCCAGCGCGTTAGGGTACCATCAGCCCCAGCATTTT.

The table lists this clonotype with many counts. The chain has TRBV3-1 and TRBJ2-5, with 8 nucleotides matching TRBD2. V shed 3 bases and J 5 bases; nucleotides not matched to a gene: 5. Per the germline V gene, CDR1 is LGHDT and CDR2 is YNNKEL (reference sequence). This CDR3 comprises 14 residues. The CDR3 here is CASSQGSGDETQYF. In nucleotides, the CDR3 is TGTGCCAGCAGCCAGGGTAGCGGGGATGAGACCCAGTACTTC.

This clonotype was seen repeatedly, ten times or more. V and J are TRBV30 and TRBJ1-1; TRBD1 is a possible D gene (6 bases). Germline V lookup: CDR1 GTSNPN, CDR2 SVGIG (reference sequence). This CDR3 is 14 amino acids long. Trimming removed 3 bases at V and 5 bases at J, with 16 bases between. CDR3 residues: CAWSEGVVVTEAFF. For the CDR3, the DNA is TGTGCCTGGAGCGAGGGGGTGGTGGTGACTGAAGCTTTCTTT. The whole variable domain, remainder taken from reference TRBV30 and TRBJ1-1, is SQTIHQWPATLVQPVGSPLSLECTVEGTSNPNLYWYRQAAGRGLQLLFYSVGIGQISSEVPQNLSASRPQDRQFILSSKKLLLSDSGFYLCAWSEGVVVTEAFFGQGTRLTVV.

This clonotype was seen ten or more times. The rearrangement joins TRBV20-1 to TRBJ1-3, with TRBD1 matching 7 bases. The germline V gene encodes CDR1 DFQATT and CDR2 SNEGSKA (reference sequence). The CDR3 extends over 14 amino acids. The V segment lost 2 bases and the J segment 7 bases; nucleotides outside the gene matches: 8. The CDR3 region is CSARSETGLNTIYF. The CDR3, as DNA: TGCAGTGCTAGATCCGAGACAGGGTTGAACACCATATATTTT.

There are many counts of this clonotype. The CDR3 loop is CASSLYRGYGSNEKLFF. The CDR3 bases are TGTGCCAGCAGCTTATACAGGGGATATGGGTCTAATGAAAAACTGTTTTTT. The chain joins TRBV11-2 to TRBJ1-4; 7 nucleotides match TRBD1. The CDR3 is 17 amino acids. Germline CDR1 SGHAT, CDR2 FQNNGV. Trimming cost V 2 bases and J 3 bases; bases outside gene matches: 9.

This clonotype was seen many times. The chain employs TRBV5-8 and TRBJ2-7, with D possibly TRBD2 on 5 matching bases. V was shortened by 3 bases and J by 5 bases, with 27 bases between the two germline ends. Per germline, CDR1 SGHTS and CDR2 YDEGEE. The CDR3 has 18 residues. The CDR3 region has the DNA TGTGCCAGCAGCTCTTACATCACACCGGGATCGGCAGGCGACGAGCAGTACTTC. Amino acid sequence: CASSSYITPGSAGDEQYF.

This clonotype was picked up many times. This chain links TRBV7-9 with TRBJ1-2; TRBD1 aligns across 8 bases. Germline CDR1 and CDR2: SEHNR and FQNEAQ (reference sequence). Germline trimming cut 9 bases from V and 5 bases from J; bases unmatched to any gene: 11. The CDR3 has 14 residues. The CDR3 region is CASNSGGRGYGYTF. The CDR3 DNA follows: TGTGCCAGTAACTCAGGGGGCAGAGGATATGGCTACACCTTC.

A word on this clonotype: One base away lies a much larger clone, so this may be a sequencing read error. The chain recombines TRBV2 with TRBJ2-1; TRBD2 might be the D (5 bases). Looked up from germline, CDR1 is SNHLY and CDR2 is FYNNEI. The CDR3 covers 16 residues. CDR3 in amino acids: CAGSGNSGTLYNEQFF. In nucleotides, the CDR3 is TGTGCCGGCAGTGGCAACAGCGGTACCCTCTACAATGAGCAGTTCTTC. The full variable domain, rest sourced from reference TRBV2 and TRBJ2-1, is EPEVTQTPSHQVTQMGQEVILRCVPISNHLYFYWYRQILGQKVEFLVSFYNNEISEKSEIFDDQFSVERPDGSNFTLKIRSTKLEDSAMYFCAGSGNSGTLYNEQFFGPGTRLTVL.

This sequence joins TRBV20-1 and TRBJ2-5; possibly TRBD1 or TRBD2 for D (5 bases each). Trimming shortened V by 1 base and J by 1 base, and 10 bases separated the two germline ends. The germline CDR1 and CDR2 sequences are DFQATT and SNEGSKA (reference sequence). This CDR3 is built from 14 residues. CDR3: CSARAGTSQETQYF. Here the CDR3 DNA reads TGCAGTGCTAGAGCCGGGACCTCCCAAGAGACCCAGTACTTC.

This chain uses TRBV9 with TRBJ2-3; 9 bases map to TRBD1. Germline V gives CDR1 SGDLS, CDR2 YYNGEE. Germline trimming cut 6 bases from V and 6 bases from J; bases unmatched to any gene: 11. The CDR3 length is 15 residues. The CDR3 sequence: CASKRGDRGMDTQYF. The CDR3 DNA reads TGTGCCAGCAAAAGAGGCGACAGGGGGATGGATACGCAGTATTTT.

There are many counts of this clonotype. This chain links TRBV7-2 with TRBJ2-7; possibly TRBD1 or TRBD2 for D (5 bases each). Trimming left V 5 bases short and J 2 bases short, with 19 bases between. Germline V CDR1 and CDR2: SGHTA, FQGNSA. The CDR3 contains 16 residues. The CDR3 region is CASSGDGYYITYEQYF. Written as DNA, the CDR3 is TGTGCCAGCAGCGGGGACGGATACTACATTACCTACGAGCAGTACTTC.

The chain employs TRBV6-1 and TRBJ2-1; TRBD1 might be the D (6 bases). The CDR3 is 12 residues long. The V end was cut by 6 bases, the J end by 9 bases, with 12 bases between. Germline V lookup: CDR1 MNHNS, CDR2 SASEGT. The CDR3 DNA follows: TGTGCCAGCAGGCCCACAGGGTCTGAGCAGTTCTTC. Protein product: CASRPTGSEQFF.

This clonotype showed up just a few times. The gene calls are TRBV5-1 and TRBJ2-5; 15 bases align to TRBD2. The V gene end was trimmed by 4 bases and the J gene end by 4 bases; junction bases not matched to a gene: 8. Germline CDR1 is SGHRS and CDR2 is YFSETQ. The CDR3 loop spans 17 amino acids. CDR3 sequence (DNA): TGCGCCAGCAGCCCAGGACTAGCGGGAGGGCCCCGAGAGACCCAGTACTTC. As protein: CASSPGLAGGPRETQYF.

This chain connects TRBV7-3 to TRBJ1-2; 9 nucleotides agree with TRBD1. Germline V gives CDR1 SGHTA, CDR2 FQGTGA. V shed 6 bases, J shed 3 bases, and the junction held 5 bases outside the gene matches. The CDR3 spans 14 residues. In DNA, the CDR3 is TGTGCCAGCAGTTGGACAGGGGCGGACTATGGCTACACCTTC. It encodes CASSWTGADYGYTF.

This clonotype occurred many times. DNA for the CDR3: TGCAGTGCTAGTTTCGGTCGGGGGACTGAAGCTTTCTTT. It is translated as CSASFGRGTEAFF. The chain joins TRBV20-1 to TRBJ1-1; D may be TRBD1 (5 bases). Germline V lookup: CDR1 DFQATT, CDR2 SNEGSKA (reference sequence). V was shortened by 3 bases and J by 5 bases, with 13 bases between the two germline ends. The CDR3 totals 13 residues.